Reported below is one T cell receptor beta chain. As yet, its antigen is unknown. Time point noted: pre-sensitization, week 0. Documented treatment: therapeutic diphenylcyclopropenone sensitization with weekly scalp DPC. In the study's own analysis: A per-sample median of roughly 96,000 TCRs was observed, with a range of 23,224 to 690,600. Using its own MiXCR run on the RACE reads, TCRdb lists one record per CDR3 protein. The V and J calls and clone size come from TCRdb's table, not from the authors' own analysis. This table holds about 180,000 distinct CDR3 sequences, around 30% found once. These data come from a study of human T cells and chemical hapten exposure. Background on the study: It was small differences in pooled library volume that mainly caused per-sample TCR yields to vary.

The CDR3 is 13 amino acids. Trimming took 7 bases from V and 1 from J, leaving 7 bases between them. The V gene's germline CDR1 is SNHLY and CDR2 FYNNEI. Findings and caveats of the study: With regard to DPC sensitization, TCRs above 1 in 1000 frequency did not change.

The clonotype was recovered from a woman in her thirties with alopecia areata. Some clones in this sample may be carry-over from other donors' samples. The specimen was whole blood, collected in connection with sensitization to the hapten diphenylcyclopropenone (DPC). The rearrangement uses TRBV2 and TRBJ2-2; D remains ambiguous. As DNA, the CDR3 is TGTGCCAGCACTCTGATGAACACCGGGGAGCTGTTTTTT. This gives the protein CASTLMNTGELFF.